These T cell receptor beta chains were read from a single sample in a study of blood T cell repertoires in COVID-19. Generated by immunoSEQ multiplex PCR, the TCRdb table keeps only in-frame clones and is missing some. The table shows 160,000 or so clones, with about 85% occurring only once. The sequenced sample was PBMCs or T cells enriched from blood (not recorded which). The receptors shown here come from a woman between 50 and 59 years old who had recovered from COVID-19. Both conserved end residues are part of each CDR3. Fields, in order: J gene, V gene, clone size, D gene, CDR3 DNA, CDR3 protein. The D gene is left open where the match is weak. Clone size is shown for a subset of rows, as once, few, many or a class of expanded clone.

TRBJ2-7,TRBV19,NA,TRBD2,TGTGCCACGGGGGGGAGCTCCTACGAGCAGTACTTC,CATGGSSYEQYF
TRBJ2-1,TRBV19,NA,TRBD1,TGTGCCAGTAGTAAGGGGGCCCTCTCCTACAATGAGCAGTTCTTC,CASSKGALSYNEQFF
TRBJ2-7,TRBV29-1,NA,TRBD1,TGCAGCGTTCGCAGGGGACAGAACGAGCAGTACTTC,CSVRRGQNEQYF
TRBJ1-5,TRBV6-6,NA,NA,TGTGCCAGCAGTCCAAATCAGCCCCAGCATTTT,CASSPNQPQHF
TRBJ1-6,TRBV9,NA,NA,TGTGCCAGCAGCGTTACCTATAATTCACCCCTCCACTTT,CASSVTYNSPLHF
TRBJ2-1,TRBV6-2/TRBV6-3,NA,TRBD2,TGTGCCAGCAGTTACTCTCCTAGCGGGGGCTCCTACAATGAGCAGTTCTTC,CASSYSPSGGSYNEQFF
TRBJ2-7,TRBV5-1,NA,TRBD1,TGCGCCAGCAGCCCCGGGACAGGGTCCTACGAGCAGTACTTC,CASSPGTGSYEQYF
TRBJ1-6,TRBV28,NA,NA,TGTGCCAGCAGTTTGCGGCTGAATAATTCACCCCTCCACTTT,CASSLRLNNSPLHF
TRBJ1-5,TRBV28,many,TRBD1,TGTGCCAGCAGTATTCCAGGGGGCGGCAATCAGCCCCAGCATTTT,CASSIPGGGNQPQHF
TRBJ2-2,TRBV19,NA,NA,TGTGCCAGTAGTCTGGTGGGGGCAGGGTACCCCGGGGAGCTGTTTTTT,CASSLVGAGYPGELFF
TRBJ2-7,TRBV12-3/TRBV12-4,NA,NA,TGTGCCAGCGCCAGGACAAGAGGCGAGCAGTACTTC,CASARTRGEQYF
TRBJ1-5,TRBV6-5,NA,TRBD1,TGTGCCAGCAGTTACGCCGGGACAGGGAATCAGCCCCAGCATTTT,CASSYAGTGNQPQHF
TRBJ2-1,TRBV4-3,once,TRBD2,TGCGCCAGCAGCCAAGACGGGGCTAGCGGGGGATACAATGAGCAGTTCTTC,CASSQDGASGGYNEQFF
TRBJ2-3,TRBV7-9,NA,TRBD2,TGTGCCAGCAGCCCCGGGACTAGAGATACGCAGTATTTT,CASSPGTRDTQYF
TRBJ1-1,TRBV19,few,NA,TGTGCCAGCATTAGCTGGACAGCCGGCAAGAACACTGAAGCTTTCTTT,CASISWTAGKNTEAFF
TRBJ2-3,TRBV5-6,NA,NA,TGTGCCAGCAGCTTGAGGTTCCCTAGAGAAGATACGCAGTATTTT,CASSLRFPREDTQYF
TRBJ2-3,TRBV7-8,NA,TRBD1,TGTGCCAGCAGCTTAGCCGTAGACAGGGGGCGCGAAGATACGCAGTATTTT,CASSLAVDRGREDTQYF
TRBJ2-3,TRBV4-3,NA,NA,TGCGCCAGCAGCCAAGCCGCGGCTGGGGCCACAGATACGCAGTATTTT,CASSQAAAGATDTQYF
TRBJ1-2,TRBV4-1,NA,NA,TGCGCCAGCAGCCAAGATAGTCAGGGATATGGCTACACCTTC,CASSQDSQGYGYTF
TRBJ1-3,TRBV18,NA,NA,TGTGCCAGCTCAACGGGGGTTGCAGGCTCTGGAAACACCATATATTTT,CASSTGVAGSGNTIYF
TRBJ2-7,TRBV14,NA,TRBD2,TGTGCCAGCAGCCAAGACCTTTTCCTCCTAGCGGGAGTGCGAGAGGGCACCTACGAGCAGTACTTC,CASSQDLFLLAGVREGTYEQYF
TRBJ2-7,TRBV18,NA,TRBD1,TGTGCCAGCTCACGTGGACAGGGGGCATCCTACGAGCAGTACTTC,CASSRGQGASYEQYF
TRBJ2-5,TRBV24-1,NA,NA,TGTGCCACCAGTCACCCGGGGTCAGAGACCCAGTACTTC,CATSHPGSETQYF
TRBJ1-1,TRBV5-1,NA,TRBD1,TGCGCCAGCAGCTTGTCCCTGGGACAGGGGGCTGAAGCTTTCTTT,CASSLSLGQGAEAFF
TRBJ2-7,TRBV6-5,NA,TRBD2,TGTGCCAGCAGTAACCCCCGCGGACTAGCCCACGAGCAGTACTTC,CASSNPRGLAHEQYF
TRBJ2-3,TRBV9,NA,NA,TGTGCCAGCAGCGCTGAGGGCCTCCAATCGCTCGCAGATACGCAGTATTTT,CASSAEGLQSLADTQYF
TRBJ2-3,TRBV27,NA,NA,TGTGCCAGCAGTTCTAGGCCGGTGGCGCCCCTATTAACGCAGTATTTT,CASSSRPVAPLLTQYF
TRBJ1-2,TRBV19,NA,NA,TGTGCCAGTGTGGACAGCCGCTATGGCTACACCTTC,CASVDSRYGYTF
TRBJ1-5,TRBV19,NA,NA,TGTGCCAGTAGTGGGCAGATTAATCAGCCCCAGCATTTT,CASSGQINQPQHF
TRBJ2-1,TRBV5-1,NA,TRBD2,TGCGCCAGCAGCTTGGTGCCCGGGGGGGCCTTTGAGCAGTTCTTC,CASSLVPGGAFEQFF
TRBJ2-2,TRBV4-2,NA,TRBD2,TGTGCCAGCAGCCGTGGGAGCGGGGGGGACACCGGGGAGCTGTTTTTT,CASSRGSGGDTGELFF
TRBJ2-5,TRBV5-1,NA,TRBD1,TGCGCCAGCAGCTTGGCCAGGACAGGACAAGAGACCCAGTACTTC,CASSLARTGQETQYF
TRBJ1-1,TRBV6-6,once,NA,TGTGCCAGCAGTTACTCGAGCGGGGCTGAAGCTTTCTTT,CASSYSSGAEAFF
TRBJ2-7,TRBV11-2,NA,TRBD1,TGTGCCAGCAGTTTGAAGACAGGGAGTGTCTACGAGCAGTACTTC,CASSLKTGSVYEQYF
TRBJ1-6,TRBV2,NA,NA,TGTGCCAGCAGGATGGGACTGGGCAATTCACCCCTCCACTTT,CASRMGLGNSPLHF
TRBJ1-2,TRBV21-1,once,NA,TGTGCCAGCAGCAAAGAGCGGGGGGCAGGAGGAGGCTACACCTTC,CASSKERGAGGGYTF
TRBJ2-2,TRBV9,NA,TRBD1,TGTGCCAGCAGCGTATTAACAGGGGCGAACACCGGGGAGCTGTTTTTT,CASSVLTGANTGELFF
TRBJ2-1,TRBV10-3,NA,NA,TGTGCCATCAGTGTATTGGGACTCAACAATGAGCAGTTCTTC,CAISVLGLNNEQFF
TRBJ1-5,TRBV6-2/TRBV6-3,NA,TRBD1,TGTGCCAGCAGCAGGGGACAGGGTGTCAATCAGCCCCAGCATTTT,CASSRGQGVNQPQHF
TRBJ2-6,TRBV5-6,once,NA,TGTGCCAGCAGAACAGGGTTTTGGGGGGCCAACGTCCTGACTTTC,CASRTGFWGANVLTF
TRBJ1-4,TRBV13,NA,NA,TGTGCCAGCAGCCCCTACGGCGGAAAACTGTTTTTT,CASSPYGGKLFF
TRBJ1-5,TRBV5-4,once,NA,TGTGCCAGCAGCTTGGACCCGGGCAATCAGCCCCAGCATTTT,CASSLDPGNQPQHF
TRBJ2-3,TRBV12-5,NA,NA,TGTGCTAGTGGATTCACAGGGGATACGCAGTATTTT,CASGFTGDTQYF
TRBJ1-3,TRBV5-1,NA,TRBD1,TGCGCCAGCAGCGAACAACAGGGGAAAGCTGGAAACACCATATATTTT,CASSEQQGKAGNTIYF
TRBJ1-2,TRBV7-9,NA,NA,TGTGCCAGCAGCTTCTCGGACAGCTATGGCTACACCTTC,CASSFSDSYGYTF
TRBJ2-5,TRBV7-2,NA,TRBD1,TGTGCCAGCAGCTCTAATACAGGGGGCTTAGGGACCCAGTACTTC,CASSSNTGGLGTQYF
TRBJ1-2,TRBV18,NA,NA,TGTGCCAGCTCACAGATACCCAGGGGTGAATATGGCTACACCTTC,CASSQIPRGEYGYTF
TRBJ1-1,TRBV7-9,NA,NA,TGTGCCAGCAGCTTAGCAGCAATGAACACTGAAGCTTTCTTT,CASSLAAMNTEAFF
TRBJ2-3,TRBV10-3,NA,NA,TGTGCCATCAGCCTTAGCACAGATACGCAGTATTTT,CAISLSTDTQYF